The clone carrying this TCR beta chain has at least ten counts. All enrollees were about 18 to 89 years old and from 24 US areas. Clinical histories supplied by participants themselves formed the basis of cohort assignment. Within 2 weeks before study entry, exposed participants met a COVID-19 case. Libraries were prepared by immunoSEQ multiplex PCR; TCRdb keeps only in-frame clonotypes and omits some of them. The sample has 270,000 or so clones, 80% to 90% seen once. V trimming: 3 bases; J trimming: 6 bases; junction bases outside the gene matches: 6. This CDR3 comprises 15 residues. Germline CDR1 reads SGHVS; CDR2 reads FQNEAQ. The data stem from a study of blood T cell repertoires in COVID-19. About the research overall: PBMCs, B-cell-depleted T cells, or T cells were the source of the cDNA or gDNA that made up the material.

The sequenced material came from PBMCs or T cells enriched from blood (not recorded which). The chain joins TRBV7-8 to TRBJ2-1, with 9 bases that match TRBD2. The TCR sequence derives from a woman in her forties or fifties who had been exposed to COVID-19. In nucleotides, the CDR3 is TGTGCCAGCAGCTTCCAGCGGGGGGCGAGCAATGAGCAGTTCTTC. Translating it yields CASSFQRGASNEQFF.